Given below is one TCR beta chain in context. This entry comes from a study of PD-1 blockade in classical Hodgkin lymphoma. Every patient was affected by relapse after autologous stem cell transplantation, while exposure to brentuximab vedotin was not uniform. Libraries were prepared by immunoSEQ multiplex PCR; TCRdb keeps only in-frame clonotypes and omits some of them. The sample has some 150,000 clones; less than 80% are singletons. Sample: peripheral blood mononuclear cells (PBMCs), taken before the second cycle of nivolumab. The sequence came from a human donor with classical Hodgkin lymphoma.

The DNA for the CDR3 is TGCGCCAGCGGGGGGAGGAAGGGACTAGCGGGAGCGTTTTACAATGAGCAGTTCTTC. Amino acid sequence: CASGGRKGLAGAFYNEQFF. The chain employs TRBV4-1 and TRBJ2-1; 14 bases line up with TRBD2. Germline CDR1 reads MGHRA; CDR2 reads YSYEKL. This CDR3 spans 19 amino acids. V trimming: 8 bases; J trimming: 4 bases; junction bases outside the gene matches: 16.